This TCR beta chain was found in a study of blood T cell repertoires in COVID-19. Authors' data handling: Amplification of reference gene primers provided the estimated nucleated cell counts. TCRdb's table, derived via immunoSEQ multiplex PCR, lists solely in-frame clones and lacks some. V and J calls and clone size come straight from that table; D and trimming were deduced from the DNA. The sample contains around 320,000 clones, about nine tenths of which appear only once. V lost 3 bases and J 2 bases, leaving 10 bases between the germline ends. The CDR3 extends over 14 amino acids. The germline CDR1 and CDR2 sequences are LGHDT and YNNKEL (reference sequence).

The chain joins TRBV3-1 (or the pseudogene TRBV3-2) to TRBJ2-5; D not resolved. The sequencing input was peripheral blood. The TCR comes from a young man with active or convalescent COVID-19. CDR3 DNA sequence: TGTGCCAGCAGCCAGAACATCCCTCAAGAGACCCAGTACTTC. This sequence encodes CASSQNIPQETQYF.